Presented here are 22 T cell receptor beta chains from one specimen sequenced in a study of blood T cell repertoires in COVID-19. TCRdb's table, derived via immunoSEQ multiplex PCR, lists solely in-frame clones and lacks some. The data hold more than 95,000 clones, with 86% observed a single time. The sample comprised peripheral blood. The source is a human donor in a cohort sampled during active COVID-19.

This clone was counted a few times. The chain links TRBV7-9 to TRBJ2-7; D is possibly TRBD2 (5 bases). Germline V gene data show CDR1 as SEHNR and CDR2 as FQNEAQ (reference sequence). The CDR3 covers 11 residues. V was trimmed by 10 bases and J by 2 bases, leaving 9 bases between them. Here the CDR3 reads CATTTTYEQYF. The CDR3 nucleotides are TGTGCCACCACGACTACCTACGAGCAGTACTTC.

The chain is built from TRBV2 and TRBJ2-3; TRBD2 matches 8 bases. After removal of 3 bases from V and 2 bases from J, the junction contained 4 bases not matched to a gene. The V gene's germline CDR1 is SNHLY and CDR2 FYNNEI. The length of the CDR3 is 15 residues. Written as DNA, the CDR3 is TGTGCCAGCAGTGATACTAGCGGAGACACAGATACGCAGTATTTT. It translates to CASSDTSGDTDTQYF.

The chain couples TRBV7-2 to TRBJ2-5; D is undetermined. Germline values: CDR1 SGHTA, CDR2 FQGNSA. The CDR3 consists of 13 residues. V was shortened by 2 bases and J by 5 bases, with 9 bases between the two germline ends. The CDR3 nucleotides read TGTGCCAGCAGCTTATCTGACTGGGAGACCCAGTACTTC. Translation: CASSLSDWETQYF.

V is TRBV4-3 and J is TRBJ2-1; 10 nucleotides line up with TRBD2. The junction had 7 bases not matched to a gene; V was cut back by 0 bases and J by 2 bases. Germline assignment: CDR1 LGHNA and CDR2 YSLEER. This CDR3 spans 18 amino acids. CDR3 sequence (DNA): TGCGCCAGCAGCCAAGACCATGGACTAGCGGCTGCCTACAATGAGCAGTTCTTC. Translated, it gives CASSQDHGLAAAYNEQFF.

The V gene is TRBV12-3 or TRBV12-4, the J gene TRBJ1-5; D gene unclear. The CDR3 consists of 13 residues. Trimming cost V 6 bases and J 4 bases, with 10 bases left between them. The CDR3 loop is CASSRQRNQPQHF. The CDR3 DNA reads TGTGCCAGCAGCAGACAAAGAAATCAGCCCCAGCATTTT.

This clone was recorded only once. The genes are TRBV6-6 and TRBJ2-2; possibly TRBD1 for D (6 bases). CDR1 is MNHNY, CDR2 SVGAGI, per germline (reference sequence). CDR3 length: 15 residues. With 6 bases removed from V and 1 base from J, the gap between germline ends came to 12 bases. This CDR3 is CASSRRQENTGELFF. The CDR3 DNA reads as TGTGCCAGCAGCCGAAGACAGGAGAACACCGGGGAGCTGTTTTTT.

The CDR3 is CASSIPGQGINQPQHF. The CDR3 bases are TGTGCCAGTAGTATCCCCGGACAGGGGATTAATCAGCCCCAGCATTTT. This rearrangement joins TRBV19 to TRBJ1-5, with 9 nucleotides matching TRBD1. The trim removed 3 bases at V and 4 bases at J, leaving 7 bases unmatched. The CDR3 loop spans 16 amino acids. The V gene's germline CDR1 is LNHDA and CDR2 SQIVND (reference sequence). Combining the CDR3 with reference TRBV19 and TRBJ1-5 gives the whole variable domain DGGITQSPKYLFRKEGQNVTLSCEQNLNHDAMYWYRQDPGQGLRLIYYSQIVNDFQKGDIAEGYSVSREKKESFPLTVTSAQKNPTAFYLCASSIPGQGINQPQHFGDGTRLSIL.

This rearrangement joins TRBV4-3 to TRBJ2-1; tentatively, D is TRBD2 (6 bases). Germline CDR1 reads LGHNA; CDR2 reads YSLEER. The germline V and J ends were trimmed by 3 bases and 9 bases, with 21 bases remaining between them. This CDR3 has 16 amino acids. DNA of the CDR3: TGCGCCAGCAGCCAGACCGCGGGGACGATCGGGGGTGAGCAGTTCTTC. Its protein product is CASSQTAGTIGGEQFF.

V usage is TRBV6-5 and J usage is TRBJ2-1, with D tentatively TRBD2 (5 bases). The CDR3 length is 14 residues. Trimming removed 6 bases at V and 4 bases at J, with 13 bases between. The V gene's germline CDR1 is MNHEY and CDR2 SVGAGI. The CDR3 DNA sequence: TGTGCCAGCAGATCAGCGGCCCTTTACAATGAGCAGTTCTTC. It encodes CASRSAALYNEQFF.

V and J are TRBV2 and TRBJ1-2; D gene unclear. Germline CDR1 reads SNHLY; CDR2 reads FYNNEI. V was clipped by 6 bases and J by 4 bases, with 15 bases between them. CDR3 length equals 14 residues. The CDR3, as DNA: TGTGCCAGCAGAGATACATATTTAAGCTATGGCTACACCTTC. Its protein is CASRDTYLSYGYTF. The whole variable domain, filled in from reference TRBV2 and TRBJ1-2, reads EPEVTQTPSHQVTQMGQEVILRCVPISNHLYFYWYRQILGQKVEFLVSFYNNEISEKSEIFDDQFSVERPDGSNFTLKIRSTKLEDSAMYFCASRDTYLSYGYTFGSGTRLTVV.

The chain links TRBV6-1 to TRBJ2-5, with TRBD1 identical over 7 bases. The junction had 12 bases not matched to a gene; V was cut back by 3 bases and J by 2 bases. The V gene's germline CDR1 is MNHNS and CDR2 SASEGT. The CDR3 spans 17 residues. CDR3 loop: CASSDVPQGVNQETQYF. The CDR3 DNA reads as TGTGCCAGCAGTGATGTGCCCCAGGGGGTAAATCAAGAGACCCAGTACTTC.

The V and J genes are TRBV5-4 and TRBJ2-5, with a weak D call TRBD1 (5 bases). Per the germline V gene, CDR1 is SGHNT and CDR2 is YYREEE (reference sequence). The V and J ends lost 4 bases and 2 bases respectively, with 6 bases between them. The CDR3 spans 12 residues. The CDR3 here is CASSRQQETQYF. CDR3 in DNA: TGTGCCAGCAGCAGACAGCAAGAGACCCAGTACTTC.

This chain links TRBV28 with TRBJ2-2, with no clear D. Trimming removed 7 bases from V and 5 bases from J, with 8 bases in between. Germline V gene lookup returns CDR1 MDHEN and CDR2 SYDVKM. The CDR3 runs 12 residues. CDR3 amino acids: CASTPFTGELFF. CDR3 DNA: TGTGCCAGCACCCCATTTACCGGGGAGCTGTTTTTT.

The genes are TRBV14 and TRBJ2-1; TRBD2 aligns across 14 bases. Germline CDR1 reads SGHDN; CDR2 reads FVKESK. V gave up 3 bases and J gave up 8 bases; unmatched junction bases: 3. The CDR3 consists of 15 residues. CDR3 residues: CASSQGLAGVHEQFF. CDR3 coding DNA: TGTGCCAGCAGCCAGGGACTAGCGGGAGTTCATGAGCAGTTCTTC.

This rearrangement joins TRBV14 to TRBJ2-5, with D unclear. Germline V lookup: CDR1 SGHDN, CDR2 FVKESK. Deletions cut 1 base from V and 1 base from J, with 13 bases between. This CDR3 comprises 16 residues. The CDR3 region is CASSQARRTPQETQYF. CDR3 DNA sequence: TGTGCCAGCAGCCAAGCCCGCCGCACTCCCCAAGAGACCCAGTACTTC.

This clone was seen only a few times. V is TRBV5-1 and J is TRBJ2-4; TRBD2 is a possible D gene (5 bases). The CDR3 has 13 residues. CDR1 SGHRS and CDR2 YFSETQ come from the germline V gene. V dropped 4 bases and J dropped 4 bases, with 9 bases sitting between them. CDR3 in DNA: TGCGCCAGCAGCGGGAGCGAGAAAAACATTCAGTACTTC. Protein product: CASSGSEKNIQYF.

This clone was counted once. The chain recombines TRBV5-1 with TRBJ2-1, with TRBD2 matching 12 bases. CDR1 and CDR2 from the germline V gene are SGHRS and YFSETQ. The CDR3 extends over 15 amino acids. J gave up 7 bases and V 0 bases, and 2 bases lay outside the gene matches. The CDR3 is CASSLAGTSGNEQFF. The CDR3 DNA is TGCGCCAGCAGCTTGGCCGGGACTAGCGGGAATGAGCAGTTCTTC.

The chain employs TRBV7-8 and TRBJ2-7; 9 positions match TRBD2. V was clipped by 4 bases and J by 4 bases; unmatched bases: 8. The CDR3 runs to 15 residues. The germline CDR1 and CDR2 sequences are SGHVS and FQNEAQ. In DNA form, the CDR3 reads TGTGCCAGCAGCTCTCCCCTAAGCGGGAGGTACGAGCAGTACTTC. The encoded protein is CASSSPLSGRYEQYF.

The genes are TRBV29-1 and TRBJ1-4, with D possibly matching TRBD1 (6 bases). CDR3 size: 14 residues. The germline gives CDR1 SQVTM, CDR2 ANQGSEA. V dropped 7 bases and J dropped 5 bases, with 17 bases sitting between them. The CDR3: CSGMRGNRNEKLFF. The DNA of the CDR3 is TGCAGCGGGATGAGGGGGAACCGCAATGAAAAACTGTTTTTT.

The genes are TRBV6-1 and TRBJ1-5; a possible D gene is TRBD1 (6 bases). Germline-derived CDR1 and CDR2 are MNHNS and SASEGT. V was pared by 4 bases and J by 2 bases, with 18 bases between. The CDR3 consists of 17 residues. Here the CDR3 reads CASSVSSGALRNQPQHF. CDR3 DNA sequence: TGTGCCAGCAGTGTGTCATCAGGGGCACTTCGCAATCAGCCCCAGCATTTT.

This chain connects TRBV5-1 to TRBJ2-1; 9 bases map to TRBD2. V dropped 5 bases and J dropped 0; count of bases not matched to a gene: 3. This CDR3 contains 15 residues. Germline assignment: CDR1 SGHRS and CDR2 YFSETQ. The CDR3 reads CASSNSGSSYNEQFF. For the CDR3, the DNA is TGCGCCAGCAGTAATAGCGGGAGCTCCTACAATGAGCAGTTCTTC.

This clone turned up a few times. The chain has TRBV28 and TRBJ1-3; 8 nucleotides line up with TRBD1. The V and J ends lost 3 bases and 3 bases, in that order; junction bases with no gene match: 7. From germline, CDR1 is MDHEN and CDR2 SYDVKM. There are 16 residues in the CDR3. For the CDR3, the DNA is TGTGCCAGCAGTTTTACGCAGGGGGCGCGTGGAAACACCATATATTTT. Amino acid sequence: CASSFTQGARGNTIYF.